Included here is one T cell receptor beta chain sequence, with context. Here immunoSEQ multiplex PCR was the method, and the copy in TCRdb shows in-frame clones only, minus some. The sample holds over 75,000 clones, 91% seen once. This entry is derived from a study of control samples from healthy donors and cancer patients. Germline values: CDR1 SEHNR, CDR2 FQNEAQ (reference sequence). V lost 1 base and J lost 5, with 14 bases in between. The CDR3 sequence is 15 residues long. Specimen: blood. The sequence came from a man aged 25-45 years in good health. The chain joins TRBV7-9 to TRBJ1-1, with a weak D call TRBD1 (5 bases). The DNA of the CDR3 is TGTGCCAGCAGCTTAGGACGGGGCGTGGGGACTGAAGCTTTCTTT. Translating gives CASSLGRGVGTEAFF.